This T cell receptor (beta chain) was recovered during a study of neoadjuvant anti-PD-1 for oral cavity cancer. Six replicates per PBMC sample, mostly from approximately 0.45 ug of genomic DNA. The repertoire was sequenced with immunoSEQ multiplex PCR; TCRdb's copy has only in-frame clones and lacks some. In the table there are about 7,800 clones, nearly 70% of which are singletons. This clone was detected a few times. Time point specified: after neoadjuvant nivolumab, at surgical resection. Blood cells were analyzed directly, without culture or expansion. The sequencing here drew on PBMCs, taken after nivolumab (anti-PD-1) treatment. The sequence came from a person aged 35-79 years with oral cavity squamous cell carcinoma.

The CDR3 coding sequence is TGTGCCAGCAGTTACTCGTCAGGGTGGACTGAAGCTTTCTTT. It specifies CASSYSSGWTEAFF. V usage is TRBV6-5 and J usage is TRBJ1-1; D is perhaps TRBD1 (5 bases). V shed 0 bases and J shed 5 bases, with 10 bases lying between them. The CDR3 length is 14 residues. Germline CDR1 reads MNHEY; CDR2 reads SVGAGI.